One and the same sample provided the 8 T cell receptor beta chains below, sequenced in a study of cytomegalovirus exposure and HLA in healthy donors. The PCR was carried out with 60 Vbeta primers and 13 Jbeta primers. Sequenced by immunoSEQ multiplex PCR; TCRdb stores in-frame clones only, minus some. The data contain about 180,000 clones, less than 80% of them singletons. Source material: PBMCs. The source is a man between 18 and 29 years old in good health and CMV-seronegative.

The CDR3 loop reads CASSQTNRGAFF. The CDR3 DNA reads as TGTGCCAGCAGTCAAACTAACAGGGGAGCTTTCTTT. The chain is built from TRBV28 and TRBJ1-1; 7 bases line up with TRBD1. This CDR3 region has 12 residues. J was trimmed by 10 bases and V by 5 bases; bases with no gene match: 7. The germline V gene has CDR1 MDHEN and CDR2 SYDVKM.

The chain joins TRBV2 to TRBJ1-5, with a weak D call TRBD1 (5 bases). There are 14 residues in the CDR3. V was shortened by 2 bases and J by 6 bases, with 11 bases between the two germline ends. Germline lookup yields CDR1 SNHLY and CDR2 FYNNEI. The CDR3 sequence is CASSESRARQPQHF. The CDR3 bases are TGTGCCAGCAGTGAAAGCAGGGCCCGTCAGCCCCAGCATTTT.

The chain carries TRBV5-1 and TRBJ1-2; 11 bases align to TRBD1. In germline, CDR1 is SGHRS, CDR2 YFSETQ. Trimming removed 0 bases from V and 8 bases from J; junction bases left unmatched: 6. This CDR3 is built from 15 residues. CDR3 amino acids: CASSLGGQGARGYTF. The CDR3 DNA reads TGCGCCAGCAGCTTGGGAGGACAGGGGGCGCGGGGCTACACCTTC.

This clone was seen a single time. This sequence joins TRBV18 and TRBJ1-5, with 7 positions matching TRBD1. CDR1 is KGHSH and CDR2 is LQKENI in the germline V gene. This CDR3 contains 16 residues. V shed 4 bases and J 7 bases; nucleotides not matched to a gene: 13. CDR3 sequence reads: CASSQSGQVPPQPQHF. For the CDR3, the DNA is TGTGCCAGCTCACAGTCCGGACAGGTTCCTCCACAGCCCCAGCATTTT.

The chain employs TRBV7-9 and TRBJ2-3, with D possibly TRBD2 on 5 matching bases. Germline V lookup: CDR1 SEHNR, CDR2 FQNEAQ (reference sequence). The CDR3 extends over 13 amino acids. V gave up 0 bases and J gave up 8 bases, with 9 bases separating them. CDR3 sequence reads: CASSLASEATQYF. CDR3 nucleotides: TGTGCCAGCAGCTTAGCTAGCGAGGCTACGCAGTATTTT.

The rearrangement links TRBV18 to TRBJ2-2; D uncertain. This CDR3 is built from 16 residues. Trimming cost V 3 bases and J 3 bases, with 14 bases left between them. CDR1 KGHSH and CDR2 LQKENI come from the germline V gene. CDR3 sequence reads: CASSPHLAADTGELFF. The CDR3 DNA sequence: TGTGCCAGCTCACCCCACCTTGCGGCGGACACCGGGGAGCTGTTTTTT.

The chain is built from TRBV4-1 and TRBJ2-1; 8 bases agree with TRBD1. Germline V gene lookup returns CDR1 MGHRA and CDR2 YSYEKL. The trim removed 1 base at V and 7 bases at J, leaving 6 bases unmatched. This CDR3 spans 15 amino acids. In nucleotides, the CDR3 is TGCGCCAGCAGCCAAGTTTTTACAGGGGGTAATGAGCAGTTCTTC. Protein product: CASSQVFTGGNEQFF.

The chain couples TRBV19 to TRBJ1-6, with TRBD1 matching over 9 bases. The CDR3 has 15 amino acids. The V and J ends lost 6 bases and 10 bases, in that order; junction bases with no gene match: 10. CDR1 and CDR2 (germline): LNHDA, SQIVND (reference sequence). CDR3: CASRIDRGIGSPLHF. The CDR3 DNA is TGTGCCAGTAGGATCGACAGGGGGATAGGATCACCCCTCCACTTT.